These T cell receptor beta chains were read from a single sample in a study of blood T cell repertoires in COVID-19. Measured with immunoSEQ multiplex PCR; TCRdb has only the in-frame clones, and not every one. This table has roughly 330,000 clones, around 87% appearing once. Sequenced material: PBMCs or T cells enriched from blood (not recorded which). The origin of the receptors is a woman aged 30 to 39 who had recovered from COVID-19. Each CDR3 is given with its conserved first and last residue. Fields, in order: V gene, CDR3 protein.

v_call: TRBV15
cdr3_aa: CATSRERHGVNEKLFF

v_call: TRBV2
cdr3_aa: CASSPPTGVGNTEAFF

v_call: TRBV9
cdr3_aa: CASSPGTSGGVSYEQYF

v_call: TRBV2
cdr3_aa: CASSELGTGVDQPQHF

v_call: TRBV6-2/TRBV6-3
cdr3_aa: CASSEPGGTRQPQHF

v_call: TRBV5-6
cdr3_aa: CASSSFHRDRVIGELFF

v_call: TRBV5-4
cdr3_aa: CASSRGGQKYEQYF

v_call: TRBV19
cdr3_aa: CASSIDRATEAFF

v_call: TRBV6-5
cdr3_aa: CASSGISGGETQYF

v_call: TRBV19
cdr3_aa: CASSELDRGYTEAFF

v_call: TRBV21-1
cdr3_aa: CASSKGGEVDQPQHF

v_call: TRBV19
cdr3_aa: CASSFLQGQGSNQPQHF

v_call: TRBV5-1
cdr3_aa: CASSRGQGEPYEQYF

v_call: TRBV27
cdr3_aa: CASSSAERSSYNEQFF

v_call: TRBV4-1
cdr3_aa: CASSTRQGWDDGYTF

v_call: TRBV10-2
cdr3_aa: CASSESDGGYNEQFF

v_call: TRBV2
cdr3_aa: CASSEARTGSGELFF

v_call: TRBV19
cdr3_aa: CASGTLSYGYTF

v_call: TRBV5-1
cdr3_aa: CASSPGGGAGETQYF

v_call: TRBV9
cdr3_aa: CASSVGQGTTNTEAFF

v_call: TRBV3-1/TRBV3-2
cdr3_aa: CASSQMTGAYEQYF

v_call: TRBV16
cdr3_aa: CASSPADSHQPQHF

v_call: TRBV9
cdr3_aa: CASNRKGSGRVTGELFF

v_call: TRBV29-1
cdr3_aa: CSVWTEPCSYNSPLHF

v_call: TRBV9
cdr3_aa: CASRTTGKGYTF

v_call: TRBV30
cdr3_aa: CAWTGGLNSPLHF

v_call: TRBV20-1
cdr3_aa: CSASPKGDGAFF

v_call: TRBV2
cdr3_aa: CASSGGGDEQFF

v_call: TRBV5-1
cdr3_aa: CASSFGGGSGTDTQYF

v_call: TRBV9
cdr3_aa: CASSVGGGTPQHF

v_call: TRBV9
cdr3_aa: CASSVVGTNSPLHF

v_call: TRBV19
cdr3_aa: CASSRDREVGYTF

v_call: TRBV7-6
cdr3_aa: CASSLLLAGNTIYF

v_call: TRBV30
cdr3_aa: CAWSVIAGVETQYF

v_call: TRBV4-2
cdr3_aa: CASSQERLADYNEQFF

v_call: TRBV15
cdr3_aa: CATSRDRRESSGNTIYF

v_call: TRBV4-1
cdr3_aa: CASTRLAGGYNEQFF

v_call: TRBV11-2
cdr3_aa: CASSLQPGVSYEQYF

v_call: TRBV4-3
cdr3_aa: CASSQDPASRSTQYF

v_call: TRBV7-2
cdr3_aa: CASSLASSGGAWNIQYF

v_call: TRBV4-1
cdr3_aa: CASSQDLGRDGYTF

v_call: TRBV19
cdr3_aa: CASSIGPGQGARDAVNTEAFF

v_call: TRBV5-1
cdr3_aa: CASSLFSVSGEQYF

v_call: TRBV6-5
cdr3_aa: CASSYNTGDGYTF

v_call: TRBV7-2
cdr3_aa: CASSLGPGDTQYF